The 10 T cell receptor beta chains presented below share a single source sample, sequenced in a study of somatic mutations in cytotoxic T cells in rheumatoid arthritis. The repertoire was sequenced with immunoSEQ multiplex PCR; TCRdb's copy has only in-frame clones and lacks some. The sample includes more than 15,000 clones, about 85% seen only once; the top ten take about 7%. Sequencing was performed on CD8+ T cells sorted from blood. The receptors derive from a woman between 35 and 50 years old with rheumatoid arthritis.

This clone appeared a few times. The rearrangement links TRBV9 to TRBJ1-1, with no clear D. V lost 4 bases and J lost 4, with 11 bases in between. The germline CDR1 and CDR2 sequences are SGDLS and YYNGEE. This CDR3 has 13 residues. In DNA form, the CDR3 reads TGTGCCAGCAGCTCCCCCCTAGGCACTGAAGCTTTCTTT. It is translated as CASSSPLGTEAFF.

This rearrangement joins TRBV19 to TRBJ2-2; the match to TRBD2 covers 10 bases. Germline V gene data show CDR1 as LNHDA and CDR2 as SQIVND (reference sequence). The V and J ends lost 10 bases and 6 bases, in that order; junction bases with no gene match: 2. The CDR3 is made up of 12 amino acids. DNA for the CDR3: TGTGCCACTCTAGCGGGAGCCGGGGAGCTGTTTTTT. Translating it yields CATLAGAGELFF.

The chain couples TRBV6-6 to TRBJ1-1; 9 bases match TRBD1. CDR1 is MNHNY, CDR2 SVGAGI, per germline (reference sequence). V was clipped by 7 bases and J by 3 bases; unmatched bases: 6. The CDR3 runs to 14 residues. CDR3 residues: CASTRDRADTEAFF. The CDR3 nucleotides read TGTGCCAGCACCAGGGACAGGGCTGACACTGAAGCTTTCTTT.

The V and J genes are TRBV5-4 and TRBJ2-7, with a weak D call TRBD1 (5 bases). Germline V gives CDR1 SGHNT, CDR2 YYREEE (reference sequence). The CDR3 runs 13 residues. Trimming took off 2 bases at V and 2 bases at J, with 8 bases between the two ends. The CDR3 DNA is TGTGCCAGCAGCTTTGGGGCCACCTACGAGCAGTACTTC. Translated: CASSFGATYEQYF.

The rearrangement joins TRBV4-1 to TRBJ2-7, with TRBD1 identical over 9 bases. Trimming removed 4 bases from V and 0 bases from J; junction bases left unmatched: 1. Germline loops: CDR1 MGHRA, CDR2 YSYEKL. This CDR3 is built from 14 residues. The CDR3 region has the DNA TGCGCCAGCAGCCGGACAGGGGACTCCTACGAGCAGTACTTC. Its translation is CASSRTGDSYEQYF.

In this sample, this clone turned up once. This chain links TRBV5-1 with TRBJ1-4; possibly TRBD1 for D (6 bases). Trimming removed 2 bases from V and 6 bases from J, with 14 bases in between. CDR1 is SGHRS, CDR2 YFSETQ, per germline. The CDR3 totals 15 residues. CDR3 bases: TGCGCCAGCAGCTTAGGGGGACGTGAGGATGAAAAACTGTTTTTT. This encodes CASSLGGREDEKLFF.

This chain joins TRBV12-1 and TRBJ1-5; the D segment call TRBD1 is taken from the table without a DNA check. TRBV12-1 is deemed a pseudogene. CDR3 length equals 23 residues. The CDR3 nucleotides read TGTGCCAGCAGCTCCCGGACAGGGGGGTTAGGGGGCCCTATGCAAGGGCCCGATCAGCCCCAGCATTTT. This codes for CASSSRTGGLGGPMQGPDQPQHF.

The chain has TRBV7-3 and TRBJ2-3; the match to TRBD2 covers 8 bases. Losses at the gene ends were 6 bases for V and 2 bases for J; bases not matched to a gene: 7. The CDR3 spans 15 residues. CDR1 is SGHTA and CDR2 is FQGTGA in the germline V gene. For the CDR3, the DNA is TGTGCCAGCAGTCCAAGCGGGGGAGTCACAGATACGCAGTATTTT. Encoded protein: CASSPSGGVTDTQYF.

CDR3 DNA sequence: TGTGCCAGTGCTAACAGGGGAGACTATGGCTACACCTTC. Protein product: CASANRGDYGYTF. This chain joins TRBV19 and TRBJ1-2; 7 positions agree with TRBD1. The CDR3 is made up of 13 amino acids. J gave up 3 bases and V 8 bases, and 6 bases lay outside the gene matches. Germline assignment: CDR1 LNHDA and CDR2 SQIVND (reference sequence).

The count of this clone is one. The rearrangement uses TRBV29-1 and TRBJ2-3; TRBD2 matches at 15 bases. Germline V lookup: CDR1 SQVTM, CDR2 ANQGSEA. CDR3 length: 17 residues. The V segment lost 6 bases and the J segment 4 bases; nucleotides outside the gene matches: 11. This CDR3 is CSVGRTSGGALPDTQYF. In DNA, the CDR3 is TGCAGCGTCGGGAGGACTAGCGGGGGGGCCTTGCCAGATACGCAGTATTTT.